Shown below are 10 T cell receptor beta chains from a single sample sequenced in a study of T cells in Graves' hyperthyroidism and ophthalmopathy. RNA transcripts were the template for amplifying TCR beta CDR3 regions. HTBI primers were used for first-round RT-PCR of the TCR CDR3. MiXCR, applied by TCRdb to the multiplex PCR reads, yields one record per CDR3 protein. The table includes a few hundred thousand distinct CDR3 sequences, less than 20% detected once. Sequenced input: blood. Receptor source: a woman under 30 with Graves' hyperthyroidism.

This clonotype was observed a few times. The chain carries TRBV6-1 and TRBJ2-2, with a weak D call TRBD1 (6 bases). The V and J ends lost 6 bases and 2 bases respectively, with 13 bases between them. This CDR3 has 15 amino acids. Germline V gives CDR1 MNHNS, CDR2 SASEGT. As DNA, the CDR3 is TGTGCCAGCAGGTCTGAACAGGGAAACACCGGGGAGCTGTTTTTT. Amino acids: CASRSEQGNTGELFF.

This clonotype was counted at least ten times. This chain uses TRBV5-5 with TRBJ1-4; 11 positions agree with TRBD1. Trimming cost V 1 base and J 10 bases; bases outside gene matches: 6. Germline V gives CDR1 SGHKS, CDR2 YYEKEE (reference sequence). There are 15 residues in the CDR3. The CDR3 DNA is TGTGCCAGCAGCTTGCCGGGACAGGGGGTCGGAAAACTGTTTTTT. It codes for CASSLPGQGVGKLFF.

Ten or more counts support this clonotype. This chain uses TRBV7-3 with TRBJ2-2; the match to TRBD2 covers 7 bases. V lost 1 base to trimming and J lost 2 bases; unmatched junction nucleotides: 4. The CDR3 totals 16 residues. CDR1 SGHTA and CDR2 FQGTGA come from the germline V gene. The CDR3 region has the DNA TGTGCCAGCAGCTTAATGTCTAGCGGAAACACCGGGGAGCTGTTTTTT. Its translation: CASSLMSSGNTGELFF.

There are many counts of this clonotype. The chain joins TRBV5-1 to TRBJ2-1; 7 bases are a match to TRBD2. CDR3 length equals 16 residues. The ends lost 4 bases at V and 2 bases at J; junction bases unmatched: 9. Germline values: CDR1 SGHRS, CDR2 YFSETQ. The CDR3 sequence: CASSASGGRAYNEQFF. CDR3 coding DNA: TGCGCCAGCAGCGCCTCTGGAGGGAGGGCCTACAATGAGCAGTTCTTC.

On this clonotype itself: A much more abundant neighbour one base away suggests this may be a read error. The V and J genes are TRBV29-1 and TRBJ1-5; 8 bases fit TRBD1. J was trimmed by 0 bases and V by 4 bases; bases with no gene match: 5. The CDR3 covers 15 residues. Germline V gene lookup returns CDR1 SQVTM and CDR2 ANQGSEA. CDR3 bases: TGCAGCGTTGCAACAGGGGGAAGTAGCAATCAGCCCCAGCATTTT. Translated, it gives CSVATGGSSNQPQHF.

Many counts were recorded for this clonotype. V and J are TRBV7-2 and TRBJ2-7, with D hard to call. The CDR3 has 11 residues. V was shortened by 5 bases and J by 2 bases, with 4 bases between the two germline ends. The germline V gene encodes CDR1 SGHTA and CDR2 FQGNSA. CDR3 loop: CASSTTYEQYF. CDR3 DNA sequence: TGTGCCAGCAGCACCACCTACGAGCAGTACTTC.

This clonotype was seen many times. This rearrangement joins TRBV2 to TRBJ1-4; no definite D call. V lost 2 bases and J 11 bases, leaving 12 bases between the germline ends. Germline-derived CDR1 and CDR2 are SNHLY and FYNNEI. The CDR3 is made up of 13 amino acids. The CDR3 nucleotides read TGTGCCAGCAGTGAATTGGGCAGGAGGAAACTGTTTTTT. Translating gives CASSELGRRKLFF.

This clonotype was observed many times. The chain is built from TRBV12-3 or TRBV12-4 and TRBJ2-5, with D tentatively TRBD1 (6 bases). The CDR3 has 15 amino acids. The V end was cut by 3 bases, the J end by 1 base, with 12 bases between. CDR3 region: CASSFQGLGQETQYF. In nucleotides, the CDR3 is TGTGCCAGCAGTTTTCAGGGGTTGGGCCAAGAGACCCAGTACTTC.

In its sample, this clonotype was seen many times. The rearrangement joins TRBV19 to TRBJ1-2, with D maybe TRBD1 (5 bases). Germline CDR1 and CDR2: LNHDA and SQIVND (reference sequence). Trimming removed 8 bases from V and 1 base from J, with 14 bases in between. The CDR3 sequence is 14 residues long. CDR3 sequence (DNA): TGTGCCAGTGCAGGACACGCTCTTAACTATGGCTACACCTTC. Translated, it gives CASAGHALNYGYTF.

This clonotype appeared many times. The chain's CDR3 is CASRTTANTGQPQHF. CDR3 nucleotides: TGTGCCAGCAGGACGACCGCGAACACAGGCCAGCCCCAGCATTTT. The chain joins TRBV2 to TRBJ1-5, with D possibly matching TRBD1 (5 bases). This CDR3 has 15 amino acids. Germline V CDR1 and CDR2: SNHLY, FYNNEI. Trimming stripped 6 bases from V and 7 bases from J, with 19 bases between. Full variable domain (remainder filled in from reference TRBV2 and TRBJ1-5): EPEVTQTPSHQVTQMGQEVILRCVPISNHLYFYWYRQILGQKVEFLVSFYNNEISEKSEIFDDQFSVERPDGSNFTLKIRSTKLEDSAMYFCASRTTANTGQPQHFGDGTRLSIL.